One sample yielded the 25 T cell receptor beta chains listed below, sequenced in a study of OX40 agonist ivuxolimab in advanced cancers. Libraries were made using the immunoSEQ multiplex PCR assay. TCRdb holds this immuneACCESS table with in-frame rearrangements only. Some clones are missing; in checked studies, unresolved V genes explain under half, and the rest has no known cause. In this sample the table shows tens of thousands of clones, roughly 84% of which occur a single time. The top ten clones comprise roughly 0.3% of the sample. Specimen: CD4+ or CD8+ T cells sorted from blood, collected in a trial of the OX40 agonist ivuxolimab. The receptors come from an adult with an advanced solid tumor such as melanoma, head and neck, liver or kidney cancer.

For the CDR3, the DNA is TGCGCCAGCAGGACCCACAGGGGCGAAAACACCGGGGAGCTGTTTTTT. Residues: CASRTHRGENTGELFF. V is TRBV5-1 and J is TRBJ2-2; 7 nucleotides match TRBD1. The CDR3 contains 16 residues. Germline lookup yields CDR1 SGHRS and CDR2 YFSETQ. The ends lost 5 bases at V and 2 bases at J; junction bases unmatched: 9.

The rearrangement uses TRBV11-2 and TRBJ1-1, with D hard to call. Germline V gene data show CDR1 as SGHAT and CDR2 as FQNNGV. The CDR3 is 16 residues long. V was trimmed by 0 bases and J by 5 bases, leaving 16 bases between them. The CDR3 region is CASSLDFGIRRTEAFF. Here the CDR3 DNA reads TGTGCCAGCAGCTTAGATTTTGGGATTCGGAGGACTGAAGCTTTCTTT.

The V and J genes are TRBV7-2 and TRBJ1-5, with a tentative D call TRBD1 (6 bases). CDR1 is SGHTA, CDR2 FQGNSA, per germline. The CDR3 extends over 14 amino acids. V gave up 5 bases and J gave up 0 bases, with 8 bases separating them. The CDR3 loop reads CASSGQYSNQPQHF. As DNA, the CDR3 is TGTGCCAGCAGCGGACAGTATAGCAATCAGCCCCAGCATTTT.

The rearrangement uses TRBV5-8 and TRBJ1-6; the D is unclear. The V end was cut by 0 bases, the J end by 10 bases, with 11 bases between. CDR3 length: 14 amino acids. CDR1 and CDR2 from the germline V gene are SGHTS and YDEGEE. The CDR3 DNA reads TGTGCCAGCAGCTTGGGGAATCGAGAATCACCCCTCCACTTT. Translation: CASSLGNRESPLHF.

V usage is TRBV30 and J usage is TRBJ2-1, with TRBD2 matching over 9 bases. In germline, CDR1 is GTSNPN, CDR2 SVGIG (reference sequence). The junction had 6 bases not matched to a gene; V was cut back by 3 bases and J by 9 bases. This CDR3 has 13 residues. CDR3 loop: CAWSGTSRGEQFF. The DNA for the CDR3 is TGTGCCTGGAGCGGGACTAGCAGAGGTGAGCAGTTCTTC.

This clone was counted once. V is TRBV6-6 and J is TRBJ1-6; D gene ambiguous. This CDR3 is built from 14 residues. V lost 7 bases, J lost 8 bases, and 15 bases lay in between. Germline V CDR1 and CDR2: MNHNY, SVGAGI (reference sequence). The CDR3 here is CASTFGGSYSPLHF. The CDR3 nucleotides are TGTGCCAGCACTTTTGGAGGGAGTTATTCACCCCTCCACTTT.

This clone appeared a few times. This chain connects TRBV7-8 to TRBJ1-1; unclear D gene. V was trimmed by 2 bases and J by 5 bases, leaving 12 bases between them. CDR3 length equals 14 residues. Germline V gene sequence: CDR1 SGHVS, CDR2 FQNEAQ. CDR3 nucleotides: TGTGCCAGCAGCTTAAGCCCGAGGAGGACTGAAGCTTTCTTT. Its translation: CASSLSPRRTEAFF.

This chain links TRBV5-6 with TRBJ1-5, with D uncertain. Germline V gene lookup returns CDR1 SGHDT and CDR2 YYEEEE. This CDR3 comprises 12 residues. V shed 3 bases and J shed 2 bases, with 3 bases lying between them. CDR3 coding DNA: TGTGCCAGCAGCTACGGCAATCAGCCCCAGCATTTT. Amino acid sequence: CASSYGNQPQHF.

J is TRBJ1-2 and V is TRBV29-1, with no clear D. The length of the CDR3 is 12 residues. Germline CDR1 SQVTM, CDR2 ANQGSEA. V was shortened by 8 bases and J by 0 bases, with 10 bases between the two germline ends. CDR3 nucleotides: TGCAGCATTCTGGACTCTAACTATGGCTACACCTTC. This encodes CSILDSNYGYTF.

CDR3 sequence: CASSFVELAGGGQYF. The CDR3, as DNA: TGTGCCAGCAGCTTTGTGGAACTAGCAGGAGGGGGGCAGTACTTC. The rearrangement joins TRBV7-2 to TRBJ2-7, with D perhaps being TRBD1 or TRBD2 (6 bases each). The CDR3 totals 15 residues. Trimming took 3 bases from V and 9 from J, leaving 21 bases between them. The germline CDR1 and CDR2 sequences are SGHTA and FQGNSA.

The chain employs TRBV5-8 and TRBJ2-3; D remains unclear. This CDR3 has 13 amino acids. Germline loops: CDR1 SGHTS, CDR2 YDEGEE. Trimming took 6 bases from V and 0 from J, leaving 8 bases between them. The CDR3 protein is CASTLPSTDTQYF. CDR3 DNA: TGTGCCAGCACCCTCCCCAGCACAGATACGCAGTATTTT.

To note about this clone: Other DNA sequences of this sample code for an identical CDR3. The chain joins TRBV11-2 to TRBJ2-2; D gene unclear. The CDR3 extends over 13 amino acids. V was trimmed by 0 bases and J by 5 bases, leaving 4 bases between them. The germline gives CDR1 SGHAT, CDR2 FQNNGV. CDR3 in DNA: TGTGCCAGCAGCTTAGATTTTACCGGGGAGCTGTTTTTT. Amino acids: CASSLDFTGELFF.

This chain uses TRBV6-6 with TRBJ2-1; D possibly corresponds to TRBD2 (6 bases). The CDR3 totals 15 residues. Germline loops: CDR1 MNHNY, CDR2 SVGAGI (reference sequence). V was cut by 4 bases and J by 4 bases, with 14 bases left in between. CDR3 coding DNA: TGTGCCAGCAGTTTGACCTCGGGAGTGTACAATGAGCAGTTCTTC. Its translation: CASSLTSGVYNEQFF.

V is TRBV7-8 and J is TRBJ1-5; the match to TRBD1 covers 12 bases. The trim removed 0 bases at V and 4 bases at J, leaving 4 bases unmatched. CDR1 is SGHVS, CDR2 FQNEAQ, per germline. The length of the CDR3 is 17 residues. This chain's CDR3 is CASSLAGTGGLNQPQHF. Written as DNA, the CDR3 is TGTGCCAGCAGCTTAGCCGGGACAGGGGGCTTGAATCAGCCCCAGCATTTT.

The chain uses TRBV7-9 and TRBJ1-3; TRBD1 is a possible D gene (5 bases). The germline V gene has CDR1 SEHNR and CDR2 FQNEAQ (reference sequence). The CDR3 spans 14 residues. With 5 bases removed from V and 4 bases from J, the gap between germline ends came to 12 bases. CDR3 DNA: TGTGCCAGCAGCGTCCGGGGCCAGGGAAACACCATATATTTT. Its protein is CASSVRGQGNTIYF.

The chain employs TRBV4-2 and TRBJ1-1; D is possibly TRBD1 (5 bases). Trimming took 1 base from V and 3 from J, leaving 9 bases between them. The CDR3 has 14 residues. CDR1 and CDR2 from the germline V gene are LGHNA and YNFKEQ. The CDR3 coding sequence is TGTGCCAGCAGCCAAGTGCGAGGGGACACTGAAGCTTTCTTT. Its protein product is CASSQVRGDTEAFF.

The V and J genes are TRBV9 and TRBJ2-2; no reliable D call. CDR1 is SGDLS and CDR2 is YYNGEE in the germline V gene. The CDR3 length is 15 residues. The germline V and J ends were trimmed by 4 bases and 1 base, with 11 bases remaining between them. CDR3 sequence (DNA): TGTGCCAGCAGCCAACAGCACATGAACACCGGGGAGCTGTTTTTT. The encoded protein is CASSQQHMNTGELFF. Combining the CDR3 with reference TRBV9 and TRBJ2-2 gives the whole variable domain DSGVTQTPKHLITATGQRVTLRCSPRSGDLSVYWYQQSLDQGLQFLIQYYNGEERAKGNILERFSAQQFPDLHSELNLSSLELGDSALYFCASSQQHMNTGELFFGEGSRLTVL.

The genes are TRBV19 and TRBJ2-2, with 8 bases fitting TRBD1. There are 15 residues in the CDR3. Germline V gene data show CDR1 as LNHDA and CDR2 as SQIVND (reference sequence). Trimming cost V 3 bases and J 6 bases; bases outside gene matches: 6. The CDR3 bases are TGTGCCAGTAGTATCGGACAGGGCTGGGCCGGGGAGCTGTTTTTT. Protein: CASSIGQGWAGELFF. Together with reference TRBV19 and TRBJ2-2, the CDR3 gives the full variable domain: DGGITQSPKYLFRKEGQNVTLSCEQNLNHDAMYWYRQDPGQGLRLIYYSQIVNDFQKGDIAEGYSVSREKKESFPLTVTSAQKNPTAFYLCASSIGQGWAGELFFGEGSRLTVL.

The chain combines TRBV6-1 with TRBJ1-1; D not certain. There are 16 residues in the CDR3. In germline, CDR1 is MNHNS, CDR2 SASEGT. Trimming shortened V by 4 bases and J by 0 bases, and 15 bases separated the two germline ends. CDR3 bases: TGTGCCAGCAGTGTCTCCAGACCTACACTGAACACTGAAGCTTTCTTT. This sequence encodes CASSVSRPTLNTEAFF.

The chain combines TRBV5-4 with TRBJ2-7; 8 positions match TRBD2. V gave up 1 base and J gave up 5 bases; unmatched junction bases: 5. Germline values: CDR1 SGHNT, CDR2 YYREEE (reference sequence). The CDR3 sequence is 14 residues long. Here the CDR3 DNA reads TGTGCCAGCAGCTTGAGACTAGCGAGGCACGAGCAGTACTTC. It is translated as CASSLRLARHEQYF. Filled out from reference TRBV5-4 and TRBJ2-7, the complete variable domain reads ETGVTQSPTHLIKTRGQQVTLRCSSQSGHNTVSWYQQALGQGPQFIFQYYREEENGRGNFPPRFSGLQFPNYSSELNVNALELDDSALYLCASSLRLARHEQYFGPGTRLTVT.

The CDR3 region has the DNA TGTGCCAGCAGCCAAGACAGGCCAGGGACAGGGGCTGAAGCTTTCTTT. This sequence encodes CASSQDRPGTGAEAFF. The chain joins TRBV4-2 to TRBJ1-1, with 10 bases fitting TRBD1. CDR3 length: 16 residues. V shed 0 bases and J 6 bases; nucleotides not matched to a gene: 7. Per the germline V gene, CDR1 is LGHNA and CDR2 is YNFKEQ.

A few counts support this clone. The chain employs TRBV18 and TRBJ2-5, with D possibly being TRBD1 (6 bases). The CDR3 runs 14 residues. CDR1 is KGHSH and CDR2 is LQKENI in the germline V gene. Deletions cut 5 bases from V and 1 base from J, with 11 bases between. CDR3 loop: CASSVGTSQETQYF. CDR3 DNA sequence: TGTGCCAGCTCAGTTGGGACAAGCCAAGAGACCCAGTACTTC.

V is TRBV4-1 and J is TRBJ1-1, with D unclear. This CDR3 is built from 15 residues. Looked up from germline, CDR1 is MGHRA and CDR2 is YSYEKL. The ends were cut back, 4 bases at V and 4 bases at J, with 16 bases in the middle. The CDR3 sequence: CASSPSPPGRTEAFF. DNA of the CDR3: TGCGCCAGCAGCCCATCCCCTCCGGGCCGCACTGAAGCTTTCTTT.

The chain joins TRBV6-6 to TRBJ2-5; TRBD1 is a possible D gene (5 bases). V shed 7 bases and J shed 5 bases, with 20 bases lying between them. Germline CDR1 is MNHNY and CDR2 is SVGAGI (reference sequence). The CDR3 is 15 amino acids. The CDR3 DNA sequence: TGTGCCAGCACTATTACCAGTAGGGGCGTCGAGACCCAGTACTTC. Translation gives CASTITSRGVETQYF.

The chain joins TRBV25-1 to TRBJ2-3; 8 nucleotides line up with TRBD2. CDR3 length: 15 residues. Germline lookup yields CDR1 MGHDK and CDR2 SYGVNS. V lost 0 bases and J lost 5; bases outside the gene matches: 4. CDR3 protein: CASSEYTSGRDTQYF. In DNA form, the CDR3 reads TGTGCCAGCAGTGAATACACTAGCGGTAGAGATACGCAGTATTTT.